These 23 T cell receptor beta chains share one sample of origin, sequenced in a study of regulatory and conventional T cells in RAG deficiency (dated by TCRdb to 2015 to 2018). Libraries came from the immunoSEQ multiplex PCR assay. The immuneACCESS repertoire file appears here via TCRdb, limited to in-frame rearrangements. These files lack a portion of the clones; in checked studies, under half of the deficit traces to unresolved V genes, and the cause of the others is not known. This sample has approximately 48,000 clones in its table, and just under 90% of those were observed once. The top ten hold roughly 0.5% of the sample. Conventional CD4+ T cells were purified from blood as CD25-low CD127-high cells before genomic DNA extraction. These same data were also listed under a study on regulatory T cells. The second study reports: The multiplex PCR used 52 forward TRBV primers and 13 reverse TRBJ primers, with assay-based and computational corrections for amplification bias.

The sequenced sample consisted of CD4+ effector T cells sorted from blood. All receptors come from a human donor in good health.

V and J are TRBV9 and TRBJ2-1; either TRBD1 or TRBD2 may supply D (5 bases each). The CDR3 totals 18 residues. Germline V gene sequence: CDR1 SGDLS, CDR2 YYNGEE. Trimming cost V 0 bases and J 3 bases, with 19 bases left between them. The CDR3, as DNA: TGTGCCAGCAGCGTAGGCATGCGGCCCAGGGACCTCTACAATGAGCAGTTCTTC. This translates into CASSVGMRPRDLYNEQFF. Full variable domain (rest looked up from reference TRBV9 and TRBJ2-1): DSGVTQTPKHLITATGQRVTLRCSPRSGDLSVYWYQQSLDQGLQFLIQYYNGEERAKGNILERFSAQQFPDLHSELNLSSLELGDSALYFCASSVGMRPRDLYNEQFFGPGTRLTVL.

The chain employs TRBV19 and TRBJ1-2; no definite D call. Germline V CDR1 and CDR2: LNHDA, SQIVND (reference sequence). The V end was cut by 7 bases, the J end by 4 bases, with 25 bases between. This CDR3 comprises 17 residues. This chain's CDR3 is CASKSSPGRPPGYGYTF. CDR3 in DNA: TGTGCCAGTAAATCCTCTCCCGGGAGGCCCCCAGGCTATGGCTACACCTTC.

The genes are TRBV28 and TRBJ1-4; D ambiguous. This CDR3 has 14 amino acids. The V end was cut by 6 bases, the J end by 3 bases, with 11 bases between. CDR1 is MDHEN and CDR2 is SYDVKM in the germline V gene. The CDR3 is CASRAASPNEKLFF. The DNA of the CDR3 is TGTGCCAGCAGGGCGGCGAGCCCTAATGAAAAACTGTTTTTT.

In this sample, this clone turned up once. The chain has TRBV7-9 and TRBJ1-3, with a possible D match to TRBD1 (5 bases). The germline V and J ends were trimmed by 2 bases and 4 bases, with 15 bases remaining between them. CDR3 length equals 16 residues. Germline assignment: CDR1 SEHNR and CDR2 FQNEAQ (reference sequence). This CDR3 reads CASSLWGSQPGNTIYF. DNA of the CDR3: TGTGCCAGCAGCTTATGGGGGAGTCAACCAGGAAACACCATATATTTT.

This clone came up a few times. The rearrangement joins TRBV28 to TRBJ1-5; 9 nucleotides align to TRBD1. Unmatched junction bases numbered 15, after V lost 5 bases and J lost 4 bases. CDR1 MDHEN and CDR2 SYDVKM come from the germline V gene. The CDR3 length is 18 residues. The CDR3 here is CASSLPRRDRDRNQPQHF. In DNA form, the CDR3 reads TGTGCCAGCAGTCTCCCCCGTAGGGACAGGGATAGAAATCAGCCCCAGCATTTT.

As regards this clone: A read error may account for a junction end that differs from germline. Other DNA sequences from this sample encode an identical CDR3 as well. The gene calls are TRBV18 and TRBJ1-1; possible D gene TRBD1, 5 bases. CDR3 length: 16 residues. The germline CDR1 and CDR2 sequences are KGHSH and LQKENI. This chain's CDR3 is CASSPMGPEGFTEAFF. CDR3 DNA sequence: TGTGCCAGCTCACCCATGGGACCAGAAGGTTTCACTGAAGCCTTCTTT.

This chain connects TRBV2 to TRBJ1-2; D gene unclear. There are 15 residues in the CDR3. Germline-derived CDR1 and CDR2 are SNHLY and FYNNEI. V lost 2 bases and J 5 bases, leaving 15 bases between the germline ends. In nucleotides, the CDR3 is TGTGCCAGCAGTGAAAGATTTGCAGTAAGATATGGCTACACCTTC. The encoded protein is CASSERFAVRYGYTF.

The chain is built from TRBV6-5 and TRBJ2-1; D may be TRBD1 or TRBD2 (5 bases each). Germline V gene sequence: CDR1 MNHEY, CDR2 SVGAGI. V was trimmed by 4 bases and J by 4 bases, leaving 11 bases between them. This CDR3 region has 14 residues. The CDR3 region is CASSSGPRYNEQFF. The CDR3 bases are TGTGCCAGCAGTTCGGGGCCCCGGTACAATGAGCAGTTCTTC.

This chain joins TRBV6-5 and TRBJ2-1; 8 bases align to TRBD2. This CDR3 region has 15 residues. Germline-derived CDR1 and CDR2 are MNHEY and SVGAGI. J gave up 0 bases and V 2 bases, and 0 bases lay outside the gene matches. CDR3 DNA: TGTGCCAGCAGTTACAGCGGGAGCTCCTACAATGAGCAGTTCTTC. Protein: CASSYSGSSYNEQFF.

V and J are TRBV12-5 and TRBJ2-1; unclear D gene. CDR1 is LGHNT and CDR2 is FRNRAP in the germline V gene. Trimming cost V 0 bases and J 12 bases, with 12 bases left between them. The CDR3 contains 13 residues. Here the CDR3 reads CASGLVPPLRQFF. CDR3 nucleotide sequence: TGTGCTAGTGGTTTGGTACCCCCCTTACGGCAGTTCTTC.

The table lists this clone with a count of one. The chain has TRBV9 and TRBJ1-5, with 7 bases lining up with TRBD1. Trimming cost V 4 bases and J 4 bases; bases outside gene matches: 5. This CDR3 comprises 14 residues. CDR1 and CDR2 (germline): SGDLS, YYNGEE. The CDR3 nucleotides read TGTGCCAGCAGCACCTCAGGGGGAAATCAGCCCCAGCATTTT. Protein product: CASSTSGGNQPQHF. Full variable domain (rest looked up from reference TRBV9 and TRBJ1-5): DSGVTQTPKHLITATGQRVTLRCSPRSGDLSVYWYQQSLDQGLQFLIQYYNGEERAKGNILERFSAQQFPDLHSELNLSSLELGDSALYFCASSTSGGNQPQHFGDGTRLSIL.

The V call is TRBV4-1, the J call TRBJ2-7; tentatively, D is TRBD1 or TRBD2 (5 bases each). Germline V gives CDR1 MGHRA, CDR2 YSYEKL. CDR3 length: 14 amino acids. The V gene lost 1 base and the J gene lost 3 bases, with 10 bases spanning the gap. Here the CDR3 DNA reads TGCGCCAGCAGCCAAGGGGACCTAGACTACGAGCAGTACTTC. Amino acid sequence: CASSQGDLDYEQYF.

DNA of the CDR3: TGTGCCAGCTCACCTGCCGGGACAGGCAATCAGCCCCAGCATTTT. It yields the protein CASSPAGTGNQPQHF. V gene TRBV18 combines with J gene TRBJ1-5; 7 nucleotides align to TRBD1. With V trimmed by 3 bases and J by 2 bases, 4 bases remained unmatched. The CDR3 has 15 residues. From germline, CDR1 is KGHSH and CDR2 LQKENI.

This chain links TRBV25-1 with TRBJ2-2, with D hard to call. CDR1 MGHDK and CDR2 SYGVNS come from the germline V gene. Trimming pared 5 bases from V and 2 bases from J, leaving 15 bases between. CDR3 length: 16 residues. The CDR3 here is CASSPTDPPNTGELFF. The CDR3, as DNA: TGTGCCAGCAGTCCTACAGATCCCCCAAACACCGGGGAGCTGTTTTTT. Full variable domain (remainder filled in from reference TRBV25-1 and TRBJ2-2): EADIYQTPRYLVIGTGKKITLECSQTMGHDKMYWYQQDPGMELHLIHYSYGVNSTEKGDLSSESTVSRIRTEHFPLTLESARPSHTSQYLCASSPTDPPNTGELFFGEGSRLTVL.

V and J are TRBV5-1 and TRBJ1-1, with 12 bases identical to TRBD1. CDR1 is SGHRS, CDR2 YFSETQ, per germline. The CDR3 sequence is 16 residues long. V lost 4 bases, J lost 3 bases, and 7 bases stayed unmatched. CDR3 nucleotide sequence: TGCGCCAGCAGCATCGGGACAGGGGGCTGGGACACTGAAGCTTTCTTT. Protein product: CASSIGTGGWDTEAFF.

J is TRBJ1-1 and V is TRBV5-4; D possibly corresponds to TRBD1 (6 bases). Germline V gene sequence: CDR1 SGHNT, CDR2 YYREEE (reference sequence). Trimming cost V 0 bases and J 1 base, with 7 bases left between them. There are 14 residues in the CDR3. CDR3 in DNA: TGTGCCAGCAGCTTGGGACAGGAGAACACTGAAGCTTTCTTT. Translated, it gives CASSLGQENTEAFF.

The chain employs TRBV5-1 and TRBJ1-1, with D hard to call. V dropped 3 bases and J dropped 0 bases, with 9 bases sitting between them. This CDR3 has 14 residues. Germline V gene lookup returns CDR1 SGHRS and CDR2 YFSETQ. CDR3 nucleotides: TGCGCCAGCAGCTCGGGAGACCTGAACACTGAAGCTTTCTTT. This translates into CASSSGDLNTEAFF.

The V call is TRBV5-1, the J call TRBJ1-1; weak D call: TRBD1 (6 bases). There are 16 residues in the CDR3. Looked up from germline, CDR1 is SGHRS and CDR2 is YFSETQ. V was cut by 0 bases and J by 0 bases, with 12 bases left in between. CDR3 nucleotide sequence: TGCGCCAGCAGCTTGGCCACAGGGAGGGTGAACACTGAAGCTTTCTTT. Its protein product is CASSLATGRVNTEAFF.

This sequence joins TRBV7-9 and TRBJ2-2; 10 positions match TRBD2. Germline V gene data show CDR1 as SEHNR and CDR2 as FQNEAQ (reference sequence). This CDR3 is built from 17 residues. Trimming at V came to 5 bases and at J to 1 base, leaving 7 bases not matched to a gene. The CDR3 DNA reads TGTGCCAGCAGCGAACCTTTAGCGGGGGGGAACACCGGGGAGCTGTTTTTT. It specifies CASSEPLAGGNTGELFF.

V gene TRBV29-1 combines with J gene TRBJ2-5, with 12 bases matching TRBD2. Germline loops: CDR1 SQVTM, CDR2 ANQGSEA. CDR3 size: 14 residues. With 5 bases clipped from V and 5 bases from J, the junction kept 6 bases outside the gene matches. This chain's CDR3 is CSVSLAGGRETQYF. The DNA of the CDR3 is TGCAGCGTTAGTCTAGCGGGGGGGCGCGAGACCCAGTACTTC.

The V gene is TRBV19, the J gene TRBJ2-3; D not resolved. The CDR3 sequence is 13 residues long. Germline-derived CDR1 and CDR2 are LNHDA and SQIVND (reference sequence). The V end was cut by 4 bases, the J end by 1 base, with 6 bases between. CDR3 residues: CASSSVGTDTQYF. CDR3 bases: TGTGCCAGTAGTAGCGTGGGCACAGATACGCAGTATTTT. The variable domain in full, completed from reference TRBV19 and TRBJ2-3, reads DGGITQSPKYLFRKEGQNVTLSCEQNLNHDAMYWYRQDPGQGLRLIYYSQIVNDFQKGDIAEGYSVSREKKESFPLTVTSAQKNPTAFYLCASSSVGTDTQYFGPGTRLTVL.

This chain uses TRBV6-1 with TRBJ1-2; tentative D call: TRBD1 (5 bases). Germline-derived CDR1 and CDR2 are MNHNS and SASEGT. The CDR3 spans 13 residues. The V gene lost 9 bases and the J gene lost 3 bases, with 14 bases spanning the gap. DNA for the CDR3: TGTGCCAGTTTCTCCGGGACGGACTATGGCTACACCTTC. The encoded protein is CASFSGTDYGYTF.

V gene TRBV11-3 combines with J gene TRBJ2-5; D may be TRBD1 or TRBD2 (5 bases each). This CDR3 has 15 residues. V lost 0 bases, J lost 1 base, and 9 bases lay in between. Germline V gene data show CDR1 as SGHNT and CDR2 as YENEEA. CDR3 protein: CASSLDGTAQETQYF. DNA for the CDR3: TGTGCCAGCAGCTTAGATGGGACGGCCCAAGAGACCCAGTACTTC.